The sequence of this T cell receptor (beta chain) was determined in a study of cytomegalovirus exposure and HLA in healthy donors. Findings and caveats of the study: Later analysis indicated greater clonal expansion among HLA-associated TCR beta chains than among equally common other chains. A list of 150 to 200 TCR beta chains associated with cytomegalovirus was given.

The germline CDR1 and CDR2 sequences are SNHLY and FYNNEI. The CDR3 has 16 residues. The V end was cut by 3 bases, the J end by 1 base, with 16 bases between. As concerns this clone: Its antigen remains unknown.

This PCR relied on a set of 60 Vbeta primers and 13 Jbeta primers. Clones were sequenced by immunoSEQ multiplex PCR, and TCRdb holds only the in-frame ones, with some missing. The data contain roughly 150,000 clones, approximately 84% of them seen just once; the ten biggest clones take up approximately 2.5%. Input material: PBMCs. This clonotype was sampled from a man aged 25-45 years in good health and CMV-seropositive. The J gene is TRBJ2-7, the V gene TRBV2; the D gene is possibly TRBD1 (5 bases). CDR3 loop: CASSEQGFVASYEQYF. CDR3 nucleotides: TGTGCCAGCAGTGAGCAGGGATTTGTTGCGTCCTACGAGCAGTACTTC.